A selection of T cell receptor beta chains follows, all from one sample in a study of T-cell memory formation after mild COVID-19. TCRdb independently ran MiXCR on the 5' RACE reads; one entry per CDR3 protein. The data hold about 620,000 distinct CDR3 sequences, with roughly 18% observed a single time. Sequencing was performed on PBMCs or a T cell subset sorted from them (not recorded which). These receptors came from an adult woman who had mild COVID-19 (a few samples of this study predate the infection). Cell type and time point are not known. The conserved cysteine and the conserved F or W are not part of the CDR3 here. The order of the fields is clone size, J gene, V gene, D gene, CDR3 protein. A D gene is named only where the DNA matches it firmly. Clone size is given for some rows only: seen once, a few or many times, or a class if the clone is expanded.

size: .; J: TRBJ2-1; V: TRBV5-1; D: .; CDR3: ASSWEQGNEQF
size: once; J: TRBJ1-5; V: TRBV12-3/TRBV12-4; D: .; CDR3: ASSFGRTNQPQH
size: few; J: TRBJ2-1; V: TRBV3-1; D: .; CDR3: ASSQEEVGGTEQF
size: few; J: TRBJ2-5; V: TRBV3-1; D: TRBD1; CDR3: ASSQRDRGETQY
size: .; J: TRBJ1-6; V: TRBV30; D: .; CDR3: AWSPFGTSHSPLH
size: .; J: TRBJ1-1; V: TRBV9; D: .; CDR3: ASSGGPVMNTEAF
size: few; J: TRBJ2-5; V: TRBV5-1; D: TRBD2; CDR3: ASSPRTSPGVEY
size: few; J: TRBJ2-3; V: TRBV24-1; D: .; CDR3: ATSSVTSGEYTDTQY
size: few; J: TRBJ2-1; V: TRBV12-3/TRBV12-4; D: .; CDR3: ASSFRRAEQF
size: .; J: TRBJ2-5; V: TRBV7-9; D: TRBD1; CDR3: ASSLANSLLNRGAQETQY
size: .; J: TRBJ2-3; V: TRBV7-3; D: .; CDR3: ASSHSGKTDTQY
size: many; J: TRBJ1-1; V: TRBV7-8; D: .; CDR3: ASSRTGVNTEAF
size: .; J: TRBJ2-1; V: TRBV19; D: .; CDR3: ASRPETSSYNEQF
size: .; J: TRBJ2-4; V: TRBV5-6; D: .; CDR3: ASSLADIQY
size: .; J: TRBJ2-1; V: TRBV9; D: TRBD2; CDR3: ASSSPRSGGAKEQF
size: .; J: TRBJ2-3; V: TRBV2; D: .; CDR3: ASSEALRLSTDTQY
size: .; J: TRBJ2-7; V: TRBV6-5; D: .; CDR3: ATVGHYEQY
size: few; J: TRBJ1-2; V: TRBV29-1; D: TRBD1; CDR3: SVEGQGLLGYT
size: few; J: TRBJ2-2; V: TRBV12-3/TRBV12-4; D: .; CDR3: ASRLSGSGRTGELF
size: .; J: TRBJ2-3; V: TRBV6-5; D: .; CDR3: ASSYGGAADTQY
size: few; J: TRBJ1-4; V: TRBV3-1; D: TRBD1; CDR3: ASSPRDRTNEKLF
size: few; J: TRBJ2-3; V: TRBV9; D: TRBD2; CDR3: ASSVVQAGADTQY
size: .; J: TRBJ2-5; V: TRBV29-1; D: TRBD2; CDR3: SVKTSGIEVAY
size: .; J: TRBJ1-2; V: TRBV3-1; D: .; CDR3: ASSLAYVGYVNYGYT
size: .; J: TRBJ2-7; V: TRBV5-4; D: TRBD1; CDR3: ASSLAGGRLSYEQY
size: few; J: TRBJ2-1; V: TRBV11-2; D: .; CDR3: ASSLEVYSSGNEQF
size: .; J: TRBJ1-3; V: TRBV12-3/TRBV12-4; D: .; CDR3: ASSFRETGNTIY
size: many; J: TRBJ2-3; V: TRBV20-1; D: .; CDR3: SARNRRVGGTDTQY
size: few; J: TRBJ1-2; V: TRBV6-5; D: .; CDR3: ASINPGATVNGYT
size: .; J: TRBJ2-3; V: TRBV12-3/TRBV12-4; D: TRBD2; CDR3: ASSPGLGRGLAWGSTLSTDTQY
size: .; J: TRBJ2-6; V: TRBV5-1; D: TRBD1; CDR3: ASSLDDRVGANVLT
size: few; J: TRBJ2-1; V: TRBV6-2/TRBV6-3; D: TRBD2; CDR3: ASSRLARRNHEQF
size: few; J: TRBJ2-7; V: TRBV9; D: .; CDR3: ASSRETDEQY